A single count supports the clone carrying this T cell receptor (beta chain). What it binds is not known. The method was immunoSEQ multiplex PCR; TCRdb's version includes in-frame clones alone and lacks a portion of them. There are tens of thousands of clones in the sample; roughly 97% occur only once, and 2.7% lies in the top ten. These data are taken from a study of monozygotic twins with cystic fibrosis. The CDR3 contains 16 residues. Per germline, CDR1 MNHNY and CDR2 SVGAGI (reference sequence). The trim removed 3 bases at V and 2 bases at J, leaving 6 bases unmatched. Regarding the study as a whole: Clonality was generally low (median roughly 0.01), higher in the most severe patients. Monozygotic CF twin pairs shared significantly more nucleotide-identical clonotypes than unrelated CF individuals did.

This TCR was recovered from a girl aged 2-9 years with cystic fibrosis. Sequencing used blood. The V gene is TRBV6-6, the J gene TRBJ1-5, with 8 bases matching TRBD1. The CDR3 DNA follows: TGTGCCAGCAGTTATACAGGGGGGGTCGGCAATCAGCCCCAGCATTTT. Translated, it gives CASSYTGGVGNQPQHF.